The 13 T cell receptor beta chains reported below all come from one sample, sequenced in a study of Graves' ophthalmopathy and Graves' hyperthyroidism listed by TCRdb under 2018. These reads were obtained on an Illumina HiSeq 2000. For repertoire sequencing, TCR beta CDR3 regions were amplified from RNA transcripts. The first round of RT-PCR was done with HTBI primers and the Qiagen OneStep RT-PCR kit, and was followed by a second round of multiplex PCR, then size selection and purification. TCRdb trimmed the raw reads at Q25, called clones with MiXCR and kept productive beta chains. One record per CDR3 amino acid sequence lists the most common genes and DNA. In this sample the table shows around 1,000,000 distinct CDR3 sequences, 36% of which occur a single time. Jointly, the top ten make up around 10% of the sample. Material: peripheral blood or thyroid tissue (not recorded which). The source of these receptors is an adult man with Graves' hyperthyroidism.

The gene calls are TRBV4-2 and TRBJ1-1; 8 bases match TRBD1. The CDR3 extends over 16 amino acids. V lost 4 bases, J lost 10 bases, and 17 bases stayed unmatched. The germline V gene encodes CDR1 LGHNA and CDR2 YNFKEQ. The CDR3 bases are TGTGCCAGCAGCCCCTATGCCGGACAGGGAGGTCCTAGAGCTTTCTTT. Translated: CASSPYAGQGGPRAFF.

This clonotype was counted ten times or more. The gene calls are TRBV7-8 and TRBJ2-7, with D possibly being TRBD1 or TRBD2 (6 bases each). CDR3 length equals 13 residues. The germline V gene has CDR1 SGHVS and CDR2 FQNEAQ. V was clipped by 1 base and J by 7 bases, with 11 bases between them. CDR3 region: CASSLEGGAEQYF. The CDR3 DNA follows: TGTGCCAGCAGCTTAGAGGGGGGCGCAGAGCAGTACTTC.

Note on this clonotype: The CDR3 does not close with the conserved phenylalanine or tryptophan, likely indicating a read error. No DNA is shown, since the ends of the CDR3 on it are uncertain; the CDR3 is the one TCRdb lists. The chain combines TRBV29-1 with TRBJ2-5; the listed D gene, TRBD1, was not tested against the DNA. Per germline, CDR1 SQVTM and CDR2 ANQGSEA. Including both end residues, the CDR3 is 8 amino acids long. CDR3 sequence reads: CSVPDRNY.

V and J are TRBV7-9 and TRBJ2-7; 8 bases align to TRBD1. There are 15 residues in the CDR3. J lost 5 bases, V lost 6 bases, and 12 bases had no gene match. Germline CDR1 SEHNR, CDR2 FQNEAQ (reference sequence). CDR3 protein: CASSPVGQGANEQYF. The CDR3 region has the DNA TGTGCCAGCAGTCCGGTGGGGCAGGGGGCGAACGAGCAGTACTTC.

The rearrangement joins TRBV7-8 to TRBJ2-6; no reliable D call. Germline-derived CDR1 and CDR2 are SGHVS and FQNEAQ. The V end was cut by 7 bases, the J end by 3 bases, with 10 bases between. This CDR3 is built from 14 residues. The CDR3 nucleotides read TGTGCCAGCACCCACACCTTTGGGGCCAACGTCCTGACTTTC. Translating it yields CASTHTFGANVLTF.

This clonotype has a handful of counts. A much larger clone differs by one base, so this may be a read error. The chain joins TRBV2 to TRBJ2-5; tentatively, D is TRBD2 (5 bases). The CDR3 runs to 14 residues. Per germline, CDR1 SNHLY and CDR2 FYNNEI. The chain's CDR3 is CAGSELGVRETQYF. CDR3 sequence (DNA): TGTGCCGGCAGTGAATTGGGAGTTCGGGAGACCCAGTACTTC. Together with reference TRBV2 and TRBJ2-5, the CDR3 gives the full variable domain: EPEVTQTPSHQVTQMGQEVILRCVPISNHLYFYWYRQILGQKVEFLVSFYNNEISEKSEIFDDQFSVERPDGSNFTLKIRSTKLEDSAMYFCAGSELGVRETQYFGPGTRLLVL.

CDR3 DNA sequence: TGCGCCAGCAGCTGGGACAGGGACGATGAGCAGTACTTC. This translates into CASSWDRDDEQYF. The chain is built from TRBV5-1 and TRBJ2-7, with 9 positions matching TRBD1. The CDR3 runs to 13 residues. CDR1 and CDR2 from the germline V gene are SGHRS and YFSETQ. Trimming removed 3 bases from V and 7 bases from J; junction bases left unmatched: 5.

V gene TRBV5-6 combines with J gene TRBJ1-5; 8 bases are a match to TRBD1. Germline V gene data show CDR1 as SGHDT and CDR2 as YYEEEE. There are 14 residues in the CDR3. V was clipped by 5 bases and J by 7 bases; unmatched bases: 8. The CDR3: CASRAGGSGQPQHF. The DNA for the CDR3 is TGTGCCAGCAGGGCAGGGGGCTCCGGGCAGCCCCAGCATTTT.

This clonotype was seen a single time. The chain combines TRBV10-2 with TRBJ2-7; TRBD1 matches 7 bases. Germline-derived CDR1 and CDR2 are WSHSY and SAAADI. V gave up 3 bases and J gave up 1 base; unmatched junction bases: 9. The CDR3 consists of 16 residues. CDR3 protein: CASSELRGGGSYEQYF. CDR3 nucleotides: TGCGCCAGCAGTGAACTTCGAGGGGGCGGTTCCTACGAGCAGTACTTC.

Ten or more counts support this clonotype. V usage is TRBV10-3 and J usage is TRBJ2-5; 9 bases line up with TRBD2. This CDR3 comprises 16 residues. V was clipped by 5 bases and J by 1 base; unmatched bases: 8. Germline V gene sequence: CDR1 ENHRY, CDR2 SYGVKD. In nucleotides, the CDR3 is TGTGCCATCAGTAGGGCGGGAGGGACCTTCCAAGAGACCCAGTACTTC. Amino acids: CAISRAGGTFQETQYF.

V and J are TRBV25-1 and TRBJ2-7; 10 positions match TRBD2. The germline V gene encodes CDR1 MGHDK and CDR2 SYGVNS. The CDR3 has 15 amino acids. The V segment lost 4 bases and the J segment 5 bases; nucleotides outside the gene matches: 8. CDR3: CASSAFLAGVDEQYF. The CDR3 nucleotides are TGTGCCAGCAGTGCTTTCCTAGCGGGAGTCGACGAGCAGTACTTC.

J is TRBJ1-1 and V is TRBV6-5; no reliable D call. The V gene's germline CDR1 is MNHEY and CDR2 SVGAGI. The CDR3 runs 14 residues. The V gene lost 5 bases and the J gene lost 6 bases, with 16 bases spanning the gap. CDR3 coding DNA: TGTGCCAGCAGTCTTCCTGAGAATCGGGCTGAAGCTTTCTTT. Translated: CASSLPENRAEAFF.

The sample holds many counts of this clonotype. This chain joins TRBV20-1 and TRBJ1-2; no reliable D call. The germline V gene encodes CDR1 DFQATT and CDR2 SNEGSKA (reference sequence). V shed 0 bases and J shed 7 bases, with 12 bases lying between them. The CDR3 is 13 residues long. The CDR3: CSARELLTGGYTF. The DNA for the CDR3 is TGCAGTGCTAGAGAACTGCTGACTGGTGGCTACACCTTC.